Presented here are 3 T cell receptor beta chains from one specimen sequenced in a study of cytotoxic CD8 clonotypes in ibrutinib-treated CLL. Clones were sequenced by immunoSEQ multiplex PCR, and TCRdb holds only the in-frame ones, with some missing. The table shows hundreds of thousands of clones, with 70% occurring only once. Sequenced material: PBMCs, taken after 24 months of ibrutinib treatment. The receptors come from a human donor with chronic lymphocytic leukemia.

The gene calls are TRBV29-1 and TRBJ1-1, with D maybe TRBD1 (6 bases). CDR3 length: 11 residues. CDR1 is SQVTM, CDR2 ANQGSEA, per germline. V was clipped by 4 bases and J by 5 bases, with 8 bases between them. The CDR3 bases are TGCAGCGTTGCCAGGGGAACTGAAGCTTTCTTT. Amino acids: CSVARGTEAFF.

The genes are TRBV9 and TRBJ1-4; D is unresolved. Trimming left V 0 bases short and J 5 bases short, with 8 bases between. Germline V gene sequence: CDR1 SGDLS, CDR2 YYNGEE. The CDR3 runs to 14 residues. CDR3 sequence reads: CASSVGTQNEKLFF. CDR3 in DNA: TGTGCCAGCAGCGTAGGAACCCAGAATGAAAAACTGTTTTTT.

The chain recombines TRBV29-1 with TRBJ2-3; 9 bases fit TRBD2. The CDR3 length is 14 residues. J was trimmed by 0 bases and V by 7 bases; bases with no gene match: 5. The germline CDR1 and CDR2 sequences are SQVTM and ANQGSEA. The CDR3 loop is CSGRLAASTDTQYF. The CDR3 bases are TGCAGCGGCCGACTAGCGGCTAGCACAGATACGCAGTATTTT.